The rows below give T cell receptor beta chains drawn from one sample of a study of post-analysis software for immune sequencing data. Via MiXCR, TCRdb re-called the PCR reads, giving one row per CDR3 protein. The repertoire includes fewer than 850,000 distinct CDR3 sequences, about 27% of them detected once, and approximately 0.55% sits in the top ten. Sequenced input: blood. The receptor set was obtained from a girl aged 5 to 17 with multiple sclerosis. CDR3s include the opening cysteine and the closing phenylalanine or tryptophan. The order of the fields is D gene, J gene, V gene, CDR3 protein. The D gene is left open where the match is weak.

d_call: .; j_call: TRBJ2-7; v_call: TRBV6-2/TRBV6-3; cdr3_aa: CASSYTPYEQYF
d_call: .; j_call: TRBJ2-5; v_call: TRBV7-2; cdr3_aa: CASSPRTETKGTQYF
d_call: .; j_call: TRBJ2-1; v_call: TRBV27; cdr3_aa: CASSAPRDEQFF
d_call: TRBD1; j_call: TRBJ2-5; v_call: TRBV28; cdr3_aa: CASHAAAGGKVQETQYF
d_call: TRBD2; j_call: TRBJ2-7; v_call: TRBV5-5; cdr3_aa: CASSLKTSGFVNEQYF
d_call: .; j_call: TRBJ2-6; v_call: TRBV28; cdr3_aa: CASGLSSGANVLTF
d_call: .; j_call: TRBJ2-6; v_call: TRBV20-1; cdr3_aa: CSAREGAGGANVLTF
d_call: TRBD2; j_call: TRBJ2-5; v_call: TRBV9; cdr3_aa: CASSSEGGEGETQYF
d_call: TRBD1; j_call: TRBJ1-2; v_call: TRBV2; cdr3_aa: CASSGTGDGYTF
d_call: .; j_call: TRBJ1-5; v_call: TRBV19; cdr3_aa: CASTLGGFNQPQHF
d_call: .; j_call: TRBJ1-3; v_call: TRBV27; cdr3_aa: CASSLTTGNTIYF
d_call: TRBD1; j_call: TRBJ2-3; v_call: TRBV6-1; cdr3_aa: CASRRTGVRTDTQYF
d_call: TRBD1; j_call: TRBJ1-6; v_call: TRBV5-1; cdr3_aa: CASSPDRRTNSPLHF
d_call: TRBD2; j_call: TRBJ2-5; v_call: TRBV5-1; cdr3_aa: CASSNRGGRETQYF
d_call: .; j_call: TRBJ1-4; v_call: TRBV6-5; cdr3_aa: CASQLGRRLFF
d_call: .; j_call: TRBJ2-2; v_call: TRBV4-1; cdr3_aa: CASSPPGSGALLGTGELFF
d_call: .; j_call: TRBJ2-3; v_call: TRBV5-8; cdr3_aa: CASSLGGPKWDTQYF
d_call: TRBD1; j_call: TRBJ1-2; v_call: TRBV24-1; cdr3_aa: CATRPAGGLSYTF
d_call: .; j_call: TRBJ2-4; v_call: TRBV20-1; cdr3_aa: CSAPPLTQDIQYF
d_call: TRBD1; j_call: TRBJ1-2; v_call: TRBV6-1; cdr3_aa: CASSEGQGSLYGYTF
d_call: .; j_call: TRBJ2-3; v_call: TRBV5-1; cdr3_aa: CASSLGRKPSTDTQYF
d_call: TRBD1; j_call: TRBJ2-3; v_call: TRBV11-2; cdr3_aa: CASRTGWTDTQYF
d_call: TRBD2; j_call: TRBJ2-4; v_call: TRBV2; cdr3_aa: CASSELGGAAKNIQYF
d_call: TRBD2; j_call: TRBJ2-7; v_call: TRBV27; cdr3_aa: CASRRVAGFPEQYF